These 11 T cell receptor beta chains originate from one sample sequenced in a study of metastatic and nonmetastatic thyroid tumors. TCRdb ran MiXCR on the PCR reads. The repertoire holds over 25,000 clones, with around a sixth as singletons. No treatment of any kind had been given to any patient before thyroid surgery. Source material: blood. The origin of the receptors is a female donor with papillary thyroid cancer or a benign thyroid nodule (not recorded which). Some clones in this sample may be carry-over from other donors' samples.

This clone was counted between two and nine times. The V and J genes are TRBV6-4 and TRBJ2-7, with 11 bases matching TRBD1. With 5 bases clipped from V and 6 bases from J, the junction kept 6 bases outside the gene matches. Germline V lookup: CDR1 MRHNA, CDR2 SNTAGT. The CDR3 totals 14 residues. The CDR3 region is CASSPGQGAGEQYF. The DNA for the CDR3 is TGTGCCAGCAGTCCTGGACAGGGGGCAGGCGAGCAGTACTTC.

This clone was seen ten or more times. The rearrangement links TRBV5-4 to TRBJ2-3; the match to TRBD2 covers 15 bases. The CDR3 totals 16 residues. The germline gives CDR1 SGHNT, CDR2 YYREEE (reference sequence). V shed 3 bases and J 4 bases; nucleotides not matched to a gene: 3. The CDR3 sequence is CASSSRTSGRADTQYF. The CDR3 coding sequence is TGTGCCAGCAGCTCCAGGACTAGCGGGAGGGCAGATACGCAGTATTTT.

A few counts support this clone. The rearrangement uses TRBV6-1 and TRBJ2-1, with D unclear. Looked up from germline, CDR1 is MNHNS and CDR2 is SASEGT. Trimming cost V 0 bases and J 2 bases, with 11 bases left between them. The CDR3 is 16 amino acids. CDR3 coding DNA: TGTGCCAGCAGTGAAGCACTCAGTGGTCCCTACAATGAGCAGTTCTTC. Translating gives CASSEALSGPYNEQFF.

A few counts support this clone. V gene TRBV6-1 combines with J gene TRBJ2-7; D is possibly TRBD2 (6 bases). The germline gives CDR1 MNHNS, CDR2 SASEGT. The CDR3 is 14 amino acids. With 5 bases removed from V and 2 bases from J, the gap between germline ends came to 13 bases. The CDR3 DNA sequence: TGTGCCAGCAGTCCGGGACTTGCAGCCTACGAGCAGTACTTC. Residues: CASSPGLAAYEQYF.

This clone is labeled medium-sized. The chain combines TRBV4-1 with TRBJ1-2; 8 bases match TRBD1. In germline, CDR1 is MGHRA, CDR2 YSYEKL. The CDR3 runs 14 residues. With V trimmed by 4 bases and J by 1 base, 2 bases remained unmatched. CDR3 nucleotide sequence: TGCGCCAGCAGCCCCAGGGGGCGTAACTATGGCTACACCTTC. Translated: CASSPRGRNYGYTF.

The V gene is TRBV29-1, the J gene TRBJ2-1, with TRBD2 identical over 8 bases. Losses at the gene ends were 2 bases for V and 0 bases for J; bases not matched to a gene: 15. The CDR3 covers 19 residues. Germline lookup yields CDR1 SQVTM and CDR2 ANQGSEA. Here the CDR3 DNA reads TGCAGCGTTGAAATTTGGGCTAGCGGGTCCATTTACTCCTACAATGAGCAGTTCTTC. Protein product: CSVEIWASGSIYSYNEQFF.

This clone has a count of ten or more. The V and J genes are TRBV7-8 and TRBJ2-5; 8 bases align to TRBD2. V lost 5 bases to trimming and J lost 5 bases; unmatched junction nucleotides: 19. Germline V gives CDR1 SGHVS, CDR2 FQNEAQ. This CDR3 is 18 amino acids long. The chain's CDR3 is CASSPTPLSGSSRETQYF. The CDR3, as DNA: TGTGCCAGCAGCCCTACCCCACTAAGCGGGAGTAGTCGCGAGACCCAGTACTTC.

This clone was counted many times. The V gene is TRBV15, the J gene TRBJ1-4; D uncertain. Trimming removed 1 base from V and 5 bases from J, with 14 bases in between. The CDR3 sequence is 16 residues long. Germline V lookup: CDR1 LNHNV, CDR2 YYDKDF (reference sequence). This chain's CDR3 is CATSRARGRSNEKLFF. The CDR3 nucleotides read TGTGCCACCAGCAGAGCAAGAGGGCGGAGCAATGAAAAACTGTTTTTT.

This clone was picked up many times. V and J are TRBV5-6 and TRBJ2-7; the match to TRBD1 covers 8 bases. The CDR3 is made up of 12 amino acids. From germline, CDR1 is SGHDT and CDR2 YYEEEE. The junction had 2 bases not matched to a gene; V was cut back by 3 bases and J by 6 bases. The CDR3 DNA follows: TGTGCCAGCAGCTCAGGGACAGGCGAGCAGTACTTC. Its protein product is CASSSGTGEQYF.

This rearrangement joins TRBV9 to TRBJ2-7; D unclear. The CDR3 spans 16 residues. Germline V gene lookup returns CDR1 SGDLS and CDR2 YYNGEE. Between the trimmed V and J ends, which lost 2 bases and 10 bases, there was a span of 25 bases. The chain's CDR3 is CASSVGPGTQTYGQYF. The CDR3 region has the DNA TGTGCCAGCAGCGTTGGGCCCGGCACACAGACCTACGGTCAGTACTTC.

This clone appeared many times. The genes are TRBV27 and TRBJ1-4; 7 bases are a match to TRBD1. V lost 6 bases to trimming and J lost 8 bases; unmatched junction nucleotides: 12. CDR1 is MNHEY and CDR2 is SMNVEV in the germline V gene (reference sequence). The CDR3 is 15 residues long. The CDR3 spells CASRPDRAGGEKLFF. The DNA for the CDR3 is TGTGCCAGCAGGCCCGACAGGGCAGGTGGCGAAAAACTGTTTTTT.